The TCR beta chain described here comes from a study of T cell changes during pregnancy in multiple sclerosis. The ends were cut back, 3 bases at V and 7 bases at J, with 14 bases in the middle. The CDR3 runs to 14 residues. Germline-derived CDR1 and CDR2 are SGHRS and YFSETQ. The data were produced by immunoSEQ multiplex PCR, yet TCRdb's version contains in-frame clones alone and is incomplete. The data contain 35,000 to 55,000 clones, around 92% of them seen just once; the ten biggest clones take up approximately 1.2%. The rearrangement links TRBV5-1 to TRBJ2-1; D uncertain. This receptor was obtained from a female donor with multiple sclerosis, enrolled in a pregnancy study. Sequenced input: peripheral blood. CDR3 amino acids: CASSSTVPRNEQFF. The CDR3, as DNA: TGCGCCAGCAGCTCCACGGTCCCGAGGAATGAGCAGTTCTTC.